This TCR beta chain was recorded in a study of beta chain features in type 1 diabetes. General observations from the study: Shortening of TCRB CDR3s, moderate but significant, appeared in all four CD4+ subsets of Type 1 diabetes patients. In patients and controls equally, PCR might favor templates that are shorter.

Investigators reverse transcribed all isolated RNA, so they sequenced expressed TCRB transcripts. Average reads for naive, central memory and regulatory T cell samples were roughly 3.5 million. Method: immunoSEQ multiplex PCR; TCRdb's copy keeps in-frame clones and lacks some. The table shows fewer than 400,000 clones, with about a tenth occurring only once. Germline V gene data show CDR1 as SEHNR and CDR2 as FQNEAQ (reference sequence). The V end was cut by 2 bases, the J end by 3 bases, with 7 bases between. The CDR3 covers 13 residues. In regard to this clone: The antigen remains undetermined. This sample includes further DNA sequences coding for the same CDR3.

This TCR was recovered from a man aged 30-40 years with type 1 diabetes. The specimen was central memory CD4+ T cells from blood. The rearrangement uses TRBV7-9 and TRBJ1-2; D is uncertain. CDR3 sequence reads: CASSLTDYYGYTF. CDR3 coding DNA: TGTGCCAGCAGCTTAACAGACTACTATGGCTACACCTTC. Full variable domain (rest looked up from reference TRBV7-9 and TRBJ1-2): DTGVSQNPRHKITKRGQNVTFRCDPISEHNRLYWYRQTLGQGPEFLTYFQNEAQLEKSRLLSDRFSAERPKGSFSTLEIQRTEQGDSAMYLCASSLTDYYGYTFGSGTRLTVV.